Sequencing of this TCR beta chain was carried out in a study of cytomegalovirus exposure and HLA in healthy donors. The PCR employed 60 Vbeta primers together with 13 Jbeta primers. The table came from immunoSEQ multiplex PCR; TCRdb's copy has only in-frame clones and leaves some out. The sample records about 130,000 clones, more than 75% being singletons. V was cut by 4 bases and J by 1 base, with 5 bases left in between. Germline V CDR1 and CDR2: MGHRA, YSYEKL. The CDR3 runs 13 residues. V usage is TRBV4-1 and J usage is TRBJ2-1; maybe TRBD2 (5 bases). Sequencing was performed on PBMCs. The TCR was taken from a man aged 35 to 55 in good health and CMV-seronegative. CDR3 in amino acids: CASSPGSYNEQFF. CDR3 nucleotides: TGCGCCAGCAGCCCGGGGTCCTACAATGAGCAGTTCTTC.